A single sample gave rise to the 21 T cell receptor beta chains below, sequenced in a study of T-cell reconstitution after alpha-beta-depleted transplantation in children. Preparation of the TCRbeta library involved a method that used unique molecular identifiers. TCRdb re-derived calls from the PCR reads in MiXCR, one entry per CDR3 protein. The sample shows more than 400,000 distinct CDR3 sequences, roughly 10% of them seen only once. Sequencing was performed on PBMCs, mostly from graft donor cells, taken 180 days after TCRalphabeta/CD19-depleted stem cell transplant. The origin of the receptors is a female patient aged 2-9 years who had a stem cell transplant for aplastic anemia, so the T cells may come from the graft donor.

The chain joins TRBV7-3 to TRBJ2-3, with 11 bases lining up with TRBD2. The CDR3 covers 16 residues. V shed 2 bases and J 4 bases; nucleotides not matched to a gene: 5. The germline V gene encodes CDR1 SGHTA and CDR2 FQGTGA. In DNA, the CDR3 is TGTGCCAGCAGCTTACTCGGACTAGCGGGCTCAGATACGCAGTATTTT. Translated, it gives CASSLLGLAGSDTQYF. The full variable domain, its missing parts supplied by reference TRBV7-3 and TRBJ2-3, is GAGVSQTPSNKVTEKGKYVELRCDPISGHTALYWYRQSLGQGPEFLIYFQGTGAADDSGLPNDRFFAVRPEGSVSTLKIQRTERGDSAVYLCASSLLGLAGSDTQYFGPGTRLTVL.

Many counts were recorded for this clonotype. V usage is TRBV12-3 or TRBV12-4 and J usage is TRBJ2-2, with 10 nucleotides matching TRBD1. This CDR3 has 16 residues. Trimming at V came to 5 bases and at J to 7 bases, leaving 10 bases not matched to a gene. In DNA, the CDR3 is TGTGCCAGCAGTCCGACAGGGGGCTGGAACCTCGGGGAGCTGTTTTTT. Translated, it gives CASSPTGGWNLGELFF.

DNA of the CDR3: TGTGCCAGCAGTCCCCAACAGGGGGCTTCCTACGAGCAGTACTTC. Translating gives CASSPQQGASYEQYF. The V and J genes are TRBV12-3 or TRBV12-4 and TRBJ2-7, with 9 positions matching TRBD1. With V trimmed by 5 bases and J by 1 base, 6 bases remained unmatched. This CDR3 has 15 amino acids.

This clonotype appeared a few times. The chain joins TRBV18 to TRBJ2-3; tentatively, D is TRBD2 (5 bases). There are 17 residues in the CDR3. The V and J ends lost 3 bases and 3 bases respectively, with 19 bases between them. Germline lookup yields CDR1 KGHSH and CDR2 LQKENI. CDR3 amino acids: CASSPYMGSEPTDTQYF. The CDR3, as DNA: TGTGCCAGCTCACCTTACATGGGTAGCGAACCGACAGATACGCAGTATTTT.

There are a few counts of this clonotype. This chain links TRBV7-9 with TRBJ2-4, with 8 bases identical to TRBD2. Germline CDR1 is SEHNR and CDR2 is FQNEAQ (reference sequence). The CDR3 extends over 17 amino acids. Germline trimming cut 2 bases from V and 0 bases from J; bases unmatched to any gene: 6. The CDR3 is CASSLRGLDLAKNIQYF. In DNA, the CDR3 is TGTGCCAGCAGCTTACGGGGACTAGACTTAGCCAAAAACATTCAGTACTTC.

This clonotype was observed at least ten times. The CDR3 spells CSVLSRIRNTEAFF. The DNA of the CDR3 is TGCAGCGTTCTCTCGCGGATACGGAACACTGAAGCTTTCTTT. This chain joins TRBV29-1 and TRBJ1-1; D unclear. Germline values: CDR1 SQVTM, CDR2 ANQGSEA. This CDR3 has 14 residues. The V end was cut by 5 bases, the J end by 1 base, with 14 bases between.

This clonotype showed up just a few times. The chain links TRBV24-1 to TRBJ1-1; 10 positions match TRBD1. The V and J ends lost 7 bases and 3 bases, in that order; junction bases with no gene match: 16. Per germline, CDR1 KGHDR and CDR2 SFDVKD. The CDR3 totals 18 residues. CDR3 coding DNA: TGTGCCACCAGGACCCCAGGGGACAGGGGCGGAATGGACACTGAAGCTTTCTTT. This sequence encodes CATRTPGDRGGMDTEAFF.

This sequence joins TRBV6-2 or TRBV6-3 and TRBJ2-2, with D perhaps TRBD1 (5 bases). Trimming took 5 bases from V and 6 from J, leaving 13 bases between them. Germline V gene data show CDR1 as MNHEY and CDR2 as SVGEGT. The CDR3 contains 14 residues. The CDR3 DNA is TGTGCCAGCAGTCCCCTCCTAGGGGCCGGGGAGCTGTTTTTT. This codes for CASSPLLGAGELFF.

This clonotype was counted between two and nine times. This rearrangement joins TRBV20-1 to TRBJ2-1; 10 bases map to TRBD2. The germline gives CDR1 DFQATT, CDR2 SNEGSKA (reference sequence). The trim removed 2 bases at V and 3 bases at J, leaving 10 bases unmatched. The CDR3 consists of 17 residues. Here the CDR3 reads CSARSASGSGLYNEQFF. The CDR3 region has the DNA TGCAGTGCTAGATCCGCTAGCGGGAGTGGACTCTACAATGAGCAGTTCTTC.

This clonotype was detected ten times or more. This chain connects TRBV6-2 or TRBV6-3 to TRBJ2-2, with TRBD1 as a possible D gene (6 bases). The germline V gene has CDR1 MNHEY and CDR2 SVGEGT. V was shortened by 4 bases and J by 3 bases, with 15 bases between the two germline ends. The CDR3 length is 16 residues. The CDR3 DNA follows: TGTGCCAGCAGTTCGCTCCTTACAGGGTACACCGGGGAGCTGTTTTTT. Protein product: CASSSLLTGYTGELFF.

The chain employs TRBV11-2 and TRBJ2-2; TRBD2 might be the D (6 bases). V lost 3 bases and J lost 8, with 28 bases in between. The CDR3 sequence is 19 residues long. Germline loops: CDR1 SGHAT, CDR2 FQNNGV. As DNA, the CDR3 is TGTGCCAGCAGCTTGTACGACTACCCTTTCGGGGGAGTGACGGGGGAGCTGTTTTTT. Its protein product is CASSLYDYPFGGVTGELFF.

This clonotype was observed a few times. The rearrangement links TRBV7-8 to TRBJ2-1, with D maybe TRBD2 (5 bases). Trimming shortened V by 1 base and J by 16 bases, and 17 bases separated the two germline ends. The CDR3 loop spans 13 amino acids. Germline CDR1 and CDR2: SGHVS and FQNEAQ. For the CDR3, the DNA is TGTGCCAGCAGCTTAGTGCCCGGGATAGATCATTTCTTC. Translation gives CASSLVPGIDHFF. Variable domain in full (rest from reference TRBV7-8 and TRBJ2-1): GAGVSQSPRYKVAKRGQDVALRCDPISGHVSLFWYQQALGQGPEFLTYFQNEAQLDKSGLPSDRFFAERPEGSVSTLKIQRTQQEDSAVYLCASSLVPGIDHFFGPGTRLTVL.

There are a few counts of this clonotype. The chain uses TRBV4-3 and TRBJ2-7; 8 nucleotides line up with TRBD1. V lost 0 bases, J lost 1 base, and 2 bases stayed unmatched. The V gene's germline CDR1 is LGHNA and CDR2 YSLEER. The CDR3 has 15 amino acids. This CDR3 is CASSQDRDRSYEQYV. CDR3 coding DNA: TGCGCCAGCAGCCAAGACAGGGACAGGTCCTACGAGCAGTACGTC.

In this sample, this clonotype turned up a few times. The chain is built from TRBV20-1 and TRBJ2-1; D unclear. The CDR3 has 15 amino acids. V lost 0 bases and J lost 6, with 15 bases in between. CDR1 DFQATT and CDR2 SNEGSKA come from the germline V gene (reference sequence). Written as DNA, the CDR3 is TGCAGTGCTAGAGAAAGCTATTGGCGATTCAATGAGCAGTTCTTC. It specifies CSARESYWRFNEQFF.

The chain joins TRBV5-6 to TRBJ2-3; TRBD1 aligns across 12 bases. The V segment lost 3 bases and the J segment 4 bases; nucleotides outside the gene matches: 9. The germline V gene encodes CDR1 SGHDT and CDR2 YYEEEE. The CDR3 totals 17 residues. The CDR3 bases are TGTGCCAGCAGCTCCCCTCGGGGGACAGGGGGCCCAGATACGCAGTATTTT. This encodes CASSSPRGTGGPDTQYF.

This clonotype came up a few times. CDR3: CASSVARSGEQYV. In nucleotides, the CDR3 is TGTGCCAGCAGCGTAGCGCGTTCGGGAGAGCAGTACGTC. The gene calls are TRBV28 and TRBJ2-7; D perhaps matches TRBD2 (5 bases). Germline loops: CDR1 MDHEN, CDR2 SYDVKM. The CDR3 is 13 amino acids. Trimming left V 6 bases short and J 7 bases short, with 16 bases between.

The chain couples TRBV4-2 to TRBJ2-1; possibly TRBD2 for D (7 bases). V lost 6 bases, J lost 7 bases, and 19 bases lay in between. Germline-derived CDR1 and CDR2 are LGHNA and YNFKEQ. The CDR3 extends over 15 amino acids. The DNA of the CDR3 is TGTGCCAGCAGGGAGGGGGAGGGGTGGTGGAATGAGCAGTTCTTC. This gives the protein CASREGEGWWNEQFF.

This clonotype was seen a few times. CDR3 region: CASSLFEGRAQNGYTF. DNA of the CDR3: TGTGCCAGCAGCTTATTCGAAGGGAGAGCCCAAAATGGCTACACCTTC. This chain uses TRBV7-2 with TRBJ1-2; no reliable D call. V gave up 2 bases and J gave up 6 bases, with 19 bases separating them. From germline, CDR1 is SGHTA and CDR2 FQGNSA. The CDR3 totals 16 residues.

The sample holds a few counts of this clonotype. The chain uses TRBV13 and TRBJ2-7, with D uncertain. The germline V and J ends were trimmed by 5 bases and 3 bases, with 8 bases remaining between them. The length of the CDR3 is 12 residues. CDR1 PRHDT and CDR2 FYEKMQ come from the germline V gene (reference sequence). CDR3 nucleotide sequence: TGTGCCAGCAGCGACACGCACTACGAGCAGTACTTC. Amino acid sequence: CASSDTHYEQYF.

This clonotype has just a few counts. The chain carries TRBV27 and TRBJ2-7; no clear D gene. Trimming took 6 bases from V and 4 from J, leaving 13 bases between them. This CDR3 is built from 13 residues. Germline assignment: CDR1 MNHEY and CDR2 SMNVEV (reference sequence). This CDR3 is CASSPFLGYEQYF. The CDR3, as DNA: TGTGCCAGCAGCCCTTTTTTAGGGTACGAGCAGTACTTC.

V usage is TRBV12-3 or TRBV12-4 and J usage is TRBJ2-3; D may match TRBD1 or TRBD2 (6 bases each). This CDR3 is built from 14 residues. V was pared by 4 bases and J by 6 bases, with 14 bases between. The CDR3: CASSSRGTSDTQYF. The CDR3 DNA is TGTGCCAGCAGTTCCCGGGGGACAAGTGATACGCAGTATTTT.